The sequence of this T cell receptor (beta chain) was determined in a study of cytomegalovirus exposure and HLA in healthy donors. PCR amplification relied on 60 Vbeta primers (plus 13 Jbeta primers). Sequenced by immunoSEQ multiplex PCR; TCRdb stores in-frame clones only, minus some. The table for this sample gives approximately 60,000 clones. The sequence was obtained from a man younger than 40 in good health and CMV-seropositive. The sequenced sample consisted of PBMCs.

The CDR3 DNA sequence: TGTGCCAGCAGCCCTCGGACTAGCGGGAGCGCCTACGAGCAGTACTTC. Its protein is CASSPRTSGSAYEQYF. This rearrangement joins TRBV7-9 to TRBJ2-5, with 13 positions matching TRBD2. The J call may not be correct, given that the DNA end is closer to TRBJ2-7. The germline CDR1 and CDR2 sequences are SEHNR and FQNEAQ (reference sequence). This CDR3 has 16 amino acids.